The 24 T cell receptor beta chains below were found in one sample sequenced in a study of HIV-infected patients and healthy controls. No cell fractionation was done, so the repertoire covers all unsorted peripheral blood T cells. Around 530 ng RNA was reverse transcribed with alpha and beta constant-region primers. Each of the alpha and beta chains got its own library through chain-specific third strand synthesis with indices. TCRdb reanalysed the 5' RACE reads using MiXCR and keeps one entry per CDR3 protein. This sample yields some 20,000 distinct CDR3 sequences, of which about 9.4% are seen a single time; 5.5% to 7.5% belongs to the top ten. Sequencing was performed on blood. These receptors were taken from an adult in good health.

The genes are TRBV29-1 and TRBJ1-5; D remains ambiguous. From germline, CDR1 is SQVTM and CDR2 ANQGSEA. V was cut by 5 bases and J by 2 bases, with 10 bases left in between. The CDR3 loop spans 13 amino acids. The CDR3 DNA reads TGCAGCGTTTTATTGGGAGGCAATCAGCCCCAGCATTTT. As protein: CSVLLGGNQPQHF.

In its sample, this clonotype was seen many times. The chain employs TRBV10-3 and TRBJ2-2; D remains ambiguous. Trimming removed 0 bases at V and 0 bases at J, with 5 bases between. This CDR3 has 15 amino acids. Germline V CDR1 and CDR2: ENHRY, SYGVKD. CDR3 sequence reads: CAISESSPNTGELFF. The CDR3 DNA sequence: TGTGCCATCAGTGAGTCCTCGCCGAACACCGGGGAGCTGTTTTTT.

This clonotype was observed at least ten times. The V gene is TRBV5-1, the J gene TRBJ2-3, with 7 bases aligning to TRBD2. This CDR3 comprises 16 residues. J lost 3 bases, V lost 4 bases, and 11 bases had no gene match. Looked up from germline, CDR1 is SGHRS and CDR2 is YFSETQ. CDR3 coding DNA: TGCGCCAGCAGCCCAGAAGCGGGATTGGGTACAGATACGCAGTATTTT. It yields the protein CASSPEAGLGTDTQYF.

A few counts support this clonotype. V is TRBV6-6 and J is TRBJ2-2, with TRBD1 identical over 9 bases. J was trimmed by 7 bases and V by 6 bases; bases with no gene match: 12. Germline assignment: CDR1 MNHNY and CDR2 SVGAGI (reference sequence). The CDR3 loop spans 16 amino acids. The CDR3 DNA reads TGTGCCAGCAGGGACACCGGACAGGGGTCGGTCGGGGAGCTGTTTTTT. Translating it yields CASRDTGQGSVGELFF.

There are many counts of this clonotype. The chain joins TRBV5-1 to TRBJ2-1; the D is unclear. This CDR3 has 15 amino acids. CDR1 is SGHRS and CDR2 is YFSETQ in the germline V gene. V was clipped by 1 base and J by 7 bases, with 15 bases between them. This chain's CDR3 is CASSLMGTAANEQFF. In DNA form, the CDR3 reads TGCGCCAGCAGCTTGATGGGAACGGCCGCGAATGAGCAGTTCTTC.

This clonotype was seen ten or more times. The chain carries TRBV6-2 or TRBV6-3 and TRBJ2-3; 8 positions agree with TRBD1. Germline V gene lookup returns CDR1 MNHEY and CDR2 SVGEGT. CDR3 length equals 15 residues. The V and J ends lost 2 bases and 1 base, in that order; junction bases with no gene match: 2. The CDR3 reads CASSYGTGRTDTQYF. The CDR3 nucleotides read TGTGCCAGCAGTTACGGGACAGGACGCACAGATACGCAGTATTTT.

By its share, this clonotype is medium-sized. V usage is TRBV29-1 and J usage is TRBJ2-2, with 9 bases identical to TRBD2. Unmatched junction bases numbered 1, after V lost 1 base and J lost 1 base. The length of the CDR3 is 15 residues. CDR1 and CDR2 from the germline V gene are SQVTM and ANQGSEA. The CDR3, as DNA: TGCAGCGTTGAAGGGACTAGCGAGAACACCGGGGAGCTGTTTTTT. As protein: CSVEGTSENTGELFF.

This clonotype was seen many times. This chain joins TRBV19 and TRBJ2-1; no definite D call. With 5 bases removed from V and 5 bases from J, the gap between germline ends came to 13 bases. This CDR3 region has 14 residues. Germline values: CDR1 LNHDA, CDR2 SQIVND (reference sequence). The CDR3, as DNA: TGTGCCAGTAGTCTCCACATCGCCAACAATGAGCAGTTCTTC. It is translated as CASSLHIANNEQFF.

This clonotype was picked up many times. CDR3 amino acids: CSAAGGQRIADTQYF. In DNA form, the CDR3 reads TGCAGCGCCGCGGGGGGGCAGAGGATCGCAGATACGCAGTATTTT. This chain links TRBV29-1 with TRBJ2-3; TRBD2 agrees at 9 bases. The CDR3 has 15 residues. The V gene's germline CDR1 is SQVTM and CDR2 ANQGSEA. V shed 7 bases, J shed 4 bases, and the junction held 12 bases outside the gene matches.

This clonotype was observed many times. This chain joins TRBV5-1 and TRBJ2-2; 8 nucleotides line up with TRBD1. V lost 3 bases to trimming and J lost 5 bases; unmatched junction nucleotides: 3. This CDR3 comprises 14 residues. Looked up from germline, CDR1 is SGHRS and CDR2 is YFSETQ. CDR3 in DNA: TGCGCCAGCAGCTCGGACAGGGATACCGGGGAGCTGTTTTTT. Its protein product is CASSSDRDTGELFF.

This clonotype has a count of ten or more. The rearrangement links TRBV29-1 to TRBJ2-7; D tentatively fits TRBD1 or TRBD2 (5 bases each). The CDR3 has 13 residues. CDR1 SQVTM and CDR2 ANQGSEA come from the germline V gene. V was cut by 6 bases and J by 5 bases, with 17 bases left in between. The CDR3 region is CSVVPGPRDEQYF. CDR3 coding DNA: TGCAGCGTCGTCCCGGGACCAAGGGACGAGCAGTACTTC.

This clonotype ranks as medium-sized. The rearrangement joins TRBV4-1 to TRBJ2-5; the D is unclear. Germline V CDR1 and CDR2: MGHRA, YSYEKL. V was pared by 4 bases and J by 4 bases, with 4 bases between. CDR3 length: 11 residues. The CDR3 protein is CASSRAETQYF. The CDR3 DNA reads as TGCGCCAGCAGCCGAGCAGAGACCCAGTACTTC.

This clonotype was detected only a few times. The V call is TRBV29-1, the J call TRBJ1-1, with 7 bases fitting TRBD1. V lost 6 bases and J lost 0; bases outside the gene matches: 4. Germline V lookup: CDR1 SQVTM, CDR2 ANQGSEA. The CDR3 contains 13 residues. The CDR3 spells CSVRTGMNTEAFF. The CDR3 coding sequence is TGCAGCGTCCGGACAGGCATGAACACTGAAGCTTTCTTT.

This clonotype was recorded many times. The rearrangement uses TRBV9 and TRBJ1-1; a weak D match, TRBD1 (5 bases). The V and J ends lost 0 bases and 5 bases respectively, with 5 bases between them. The CDR3 loop spans 12 amino acids. The V gene's germline CDR1 is SGDLS and CDR2 YYNGEE. For the CDR3, the DNA is TGTGCCAGCAGCGTAGAGGGGACTGAAGCTTTCTTT. Its protein is CASSVEGTEAFF.

This clonotype was recorded at least ten times. This sequence joins TRBV6-5 and TRBJ2-7; TRBD1 matches at 7 bases. The CDR3 length is 13 residues. Germline V gives CDR1 MNHEY, CDR2 SVGAGI. J was trimmed by 4 bases and V by 6 bases; bases with no gene match: 6. The CDR3 reads CASRTGTDYEQYF. The CDR3 region has the DNA TGTGCCAGCAGAACCGGGACAGATTACGAGCAGTACTTC.

This clonotype is labeled medium-sized. The J gene is TRBJ2-3, the V gene TRBV7-6, with D perhaps matching TRBD1 (5 bases). The CDR3 totals 15 residues. Trimming stripped 0 bases from V and 3 bases from J, with 10 bases between. The germline V gene has CDR1 SGHVS and CDR2 FNYEAQ. The CDR3 bases are TGTGCCAGCAGCTTAGCAGGCAGGGCGACAGATACGCAGTATTTT. This encodes CASSLAGRATDTQYF.

The table lists this clonotype with a count of one. The V call is TRBV7-9, the J call TRBJ1-5; TRBD1 agrees at 7 bases. This CDR3 spans 14 amino acids. Germline values: CDR1 SEHNR, CDR2 FQNEAQ (reference sequence). V trimming: 5 bases; J trimming: 3 bases; junction bases outside the gene matches: 4. CDR3 coding DNA: TGTGCCAGCAGCCCGGGACAGCCCAATCAGCCCCAGCATTTT. It specifies CASSPGQPNQPQHF.

This clonotype occurred many times. The CDR3, as DNA: TGCAGCGTTATTAGGCGGGAGGTTCCCTACAATGAGCAGTTCTTC. Translation gives CSVIRREVPYNEQFF. The J gene is TRBJ2-1, the V gene TRBV29-1, with 8 bases that match TRBD2. The CDR3 loop spans 15 amino acids. The V segment lost 5 bases and the J segment 2 bases; nucleotides outside the gene matches: 8. CDR1 is SQVTM and CDR2 is ANQGSEA in the germline V gene.

This clonotype was observed at least ten times. The chain couples TRBV11-3 to TRBJ2-2; TRBD1 or TRBD2 may be the D gene (6 bases each). The CDR3 is 15 residues long. Germline assignment: CDR1 SGHNT and CDR2 YENEEA. The V end lost 5 bases, the J end lost 4 bases, and 14 bases lay between the germline ends. The CDR3 reads CASSRRGSGTGELFF. The CDR3 DNA sequence: TGTGCCAGCAGCCGGAGGGGGTCGGGCACCGGGGAGCTGTTTTTT.

This clonotype was detected ten times or more. This chain links TRBV29-1 with TRBJ2-1; weak D call: TRBD2 (6 bases). V was clipped by 7 bases and J by 4 bases, with 17 bases between them. The germline CDR1 and CDR2 sequences are SQVTM and ANQGSEA. The CDR3 totals 14 residues. In DNA form, the CDR3 reads TGCAGCGGCGTAGCGGCTACTTGGTACAATGAGCAGTTCTTC. It translates to CSGVAATWYNEQFF.

This clonotype was detected ten times or more. The CDR3 bases are TGTGCCAGCAGTCAAATGAGGGTTGGTGAGCAGTTCTTC. This gives the protein CASSQMRVGEQFF. The V call is TRBV6-1, the J call TRBJ2-1, with a tentative D call TRBD2 (5 bases). CDR1 and CDR2 from the germline V gene are MNHNS and SASEGT. V shed 5 bases and J shed 9 bases, with 14 bases lying between them. This CDR3 is 13 amino acids long.

The V call is TRBV30, the J call TRBJ1-3; D perhaps matches TRBD1 (5 bases). The germline V gene encodes CDR1 GTSNPN and CDR2 SVGIG (reference sequence). V lost 2 bases and J 2 bases, leaving 10 bases between the germline ends. CDR3 length equals 14 residues. In nucleotides, the CDR3 is TGTGCCTGGAGTTTGTGGGGGACTGGAAACACCATATATTTT. As protein: CAWSLWGTGNTIYF.

This clonotype was seen many times. V is TRBV28 and J is TRBJ2-7, with 8 bases lining up with TRBD1. Germline V gene data show CDR1 as MDHEN and CDR2 as SYDVKM. V dropped 8 bases and J dropped 0; count of bases not matched to a gene: 6. The CDR3 has 14 residues. The CDR3 DNA is TGTGCCAGCGAAACAGGGGGTATCTCCTACGAGCAGTACTTC. Translated: CASETGGISYEQYF.

This rearrangement joins TRBV25-1 to TRBJ2-7; D gene unclear. Germline CDR1 reads MGHDK; CDR2 reads SYGVNS. With 5 bases removed from V and 2 bases from J, the gap between germline ends came to 7 bases. The CDR3 is 12 amino acids. In DNA, the CDR3 is TGTGCCAGCAGTTCGGCCCCCTACGAGCAGTACTTC. It encodes CASSSAPYEQYF.